These 20 T cell receptor beta chains came from one sample sequenced in a study of cytomegalovirus exposure and HLA in healthy donors. Primers included in the PCR were 60 Vbeta and 13 Jbeta primers. Libraries were prepared by immunoSEQ multiplex PCR; TCRdb keeps only in-frame clonotypes and omits some of them. The data show under 200,000 clones, 60% to 80% seen once. Source material: PBMCs. The receptors here all came from a man aged 55-75 years in good health and CMV-seronegative.

The chain combines TRBV10-3 with TRBJ2-1; no clear D gene. V lost 6 bases and J lost 8, with 11 bases in between. The CDR3 is 12 residues long. Germline CDR1 and CDR2: ENHRY and SYGVKD. The DNA for the CDR3 is TGTGCCATCAGCGAGACCGACTATGAGCAGTTCTTC. Its translation is CAISETDYEQFF.

The sample holds a few counts of this clone. The V gene is TRBV28, the J gene TRBJ2-5; 7 bases fit TRBD1. The J call may be incorrect, as the DNA end agrees better with TRBJ2-7. This CDR3 is 15 amino acids long. The germline V gene has CDR1 MDHEN and CDR2 SYDVKM. CDR3 residues: CASSPGGSSSYEQYF. The DNA for the CDR3 is TGTGCCAGCAGCCCAGGGGGTTCTAGCTCCTACGAGCAGTACTTC.

The genes are TRBV5-8 and TRBJ1-5; D may be TRBD1 (6 bases). CDR3 length equals 14 residues. Trimming left V 2 bases short and J 6 bases short, with 12 bases between. The V gene's germline CDR1 is SGHTS and CDR2 YDEGEE. In nucleotides, the CDR3 is TGTGCCAGCAGCTTTATTTCAGGGGCTCAGCCCCAGCATTTT. Translated: CASSFISGAQPQHF.

The rearrangement joins TRBV18 to TRBJ2-1; tentatively, D is TRBD1 (5 bases). The CDR3 is 14 residues long. CDR1 and CDR2 (germline): KGHSH, LQKENI. V was pared by 6 bases and J by 4 bases, with 13 bases between. This chain's CDR3 is CASSFMGQYNEQFF. CDR3 nucleotides: TGTGCCAGCTCTTTCATGGGGCAGTACAATGAGCAGTTCTTC.

This clone was found a few times. The chain recombines TRBV9 with TRBJ2-1, with TRBD2 identical over 13 bases. The CDR3 is 15 amino acids. The germline gives CDR1 SGDLS, CDR2 YYNGEE. The V and J ends lost 5 bases and 7 bases, in that order; junction bases with no gene match: 6. The CDR3 sequence: CASRGTSGTGNEQFF. In DNA form, the CDR3 reads TGTGCCAGCAGGGGGACTAGCGGGACTGGAAATGAGCAGTTCTTC.

This clone was counted once. This rearrangement joins TRBV10-3 to TRBJ1-2; D might be TRBD1 (5 bases). V shed 6 bases and J shed 7 bases, with 15 bases lying between them. CDR3 size: 13 residues. Germline values: CDR1 ENHRY, CDR2 SYGVKD. DNA of the CDR3: TGTGCCATCAGGACAGTGGGGCTGGGTGGCTACACCTTC. Its translation: CAIRTVGLGGYTF.

This clone was seen just once. The chain joins TRBV10-3 to TRBJ2-2; 10 bases fit TRBD1. There are 15 residues in the CDR3. V shed 5 bases, J shed 5 bases, and the junction held 5 bases outside the gene matches. Germline assignment: CDR1 ENHRY and CDR2 SYGVKD. The CDR3 loop reads CAISRQGAPTGELFF. The CDR3 region has the DNA TGTGCCATCAGTCGACAGGGGGCGCCTACCGGGGAGCTGTTTTTT.

The chain recombines TRBV7-9 with TRBJ2-7; D possibly corresponds to TRBD2 (6 bases). The V end was cut by 5 bases, the J end by 3 bases, with 8 bases between. In germline, CDR1 is SEHNR, CDR2 FQNEAQ (reference sequence). The CDR3 contains 12 residues. In DNA, the CDR3 is TGTGCCAGCAGCGGGGGGTACTACGAGCAGTACTTC. Amino acid sequence: CASSGGYYEQYF.

With regard to this clone: The junction departs from germline at one end; a sequencing error may be responsible. This rearrangement joins TRBV13 to TRBJ2-7, with 9 bases matching TRBD1. CDR1 and CDR2 from the germline V gene are PRHDT and FYEKMQ (reference sequence). There are 15 residues in the CDR3. Here the CDR3 DNA reads TGTGCCAGCAGCTCCCGGGACAGGGCATCCTACGAGCAGCACTTC. Its protein product is CASSSRDRASYEQHF.

The chain couples TRBV2 to TRBJ2-1; possible D gene TRBD2, 6 bases. The V end was cut by 10 bases, the J end by 6 bases, with 16 bases between. Germline values: CDR1 SNHLY, CDR2 FYNNEI. The CDR3 totals 13 residues. CDR3 nucleotides: TGTGCCACCCGCCCGGGGGTTCTCAATGAGCAGTTCTTC. It codes for CATRPGVLNEQFF. The variable domain in full, completed from reference TRBV2 and TRBJ2-1, reads EPEVTQTPSHQVTQMGQEVILRCVPISNHLYFYWYRQILGQKVEFLVSFYNNEISEKSEIFDDQFSVERPDGSNFTLKIRSTKLEDSAMYFCATRPGVLNEQFFGPGTRLTVL.

In this sample, this clone turned up a few times. This chain links TRBV2 with TRBJ1-1, with a tentative D call TRBD1 (5 bases). This CDR3 contains 14 residues. The V and J ends lost 3 bases and 3 bases respectively, with 11 bases between them. The germline gives CDR1 SNHLY, CDR2 FYNNEI. CDR3 DNA: TGTGCCAGCAGTGAGGTAGGGGCGGACACTGAAGCTTTCTTT. Translating gives CASSEVGADTEAFF.

This chain joins TRBV6-1 and TRBJ2-7, with 11 bases fitting TRBD2. The CDR3 has 16 residues. Per germline, CDR1 MNHNS and CDR2 SASEGT. V trimming: 3 bases; J trimming: 3 bases; junction bases outside the gene matches: 7. CDR3 nucleotide sequence: TGTGCCAGCAGTGAGTTCTTGGGGACTAGCGGCTACGAGCAGTACTTC. As protein: CASSEFLGTSGYEQYF.

The V and J genes are TRBV9 and TRBJ1-2; TRBD1 might be the D (6 bases). Germline V CDR1 and CDR2: SGDLS, YYNGEE. The V gene lost 0 bases and the J gene lost 5 bases, with 20 bases spanning the gap. The CDR3 runs 17 residues. The CDR3 protein is CASSVALQGPGGYGYTF. The CDR3 region has the DNA TGTGCCAGCAGCGTAGCGCTACAGGGCCCTGGGGGTTATGGCTACACCTTC.

This chain joins TRBV19 and TRBJ2-5; D may be TRBD1 (5 bases). Looked up from germline, CDR1 is LNHDA and CDR2 is SQIVND (reference sequence). This CDR3 region has 14 residues. V lost 7 bases, J lost 5 bases, and 17 bases lay in between. The DNA for the CDR3 is TGTGCCAGTATGCATCAAGGGGCCGCGGAGACCCAGTACTTC. It encodes CASMHQGAAETQYF.

V and J are TRBV7-3 and TRBJ2-3; 10 bases agree with TRBD1. Germline values: CDR1 SGHTA, CDR2 FQGTGA. The CDR3 covers 14 residues. Trimming cost V 3 bases and J 4 bases; bases outside gene matches: 1. In DNA form, the CDR3 reads TGTGCCAGCAGCTTGGGACAGGGGTCAGATACGCAGTATTTT. It is translated as CASSLGQGSDTQYF.

The genes are TRBV7-6 and TRBJ1-5; maybe TRBD1 (6 bases). The V and J ends lost 5 bases and 7 bases respectively, with 15 bases between them. The CDR3 runs 14 residues. In germline, CDR1 is SGHVS, CDR2 FNYEAQ. The CDR3 nucleotides are TGTGCCAGCAGCCGAGGGAGGGGACAACAGCCCCAGCATTTT. It is translated as CASSRGRGQQPQHF.

The chain is built from TRBV10-3 and TRBJ1-2, with 7 bases fitting TRBD1. Germline V gene data show CDR1 as ENHRY and CDR2 as SYGVKD. This CDR3 spans 13 amino acids. The V segment lost 10 bases and the J segment 1 base; nucleotides outside the gene matches: 6. Here the CDR3 DNA reads TGTGCCACTGGACAGGATCTTAACTATGGCTACACCTTC. This sequence encodes CATGQDLNYGYTF.

This clone has a handful of counts. V and J are TRBV2 and TRBJ2-5; the match to TRBD2 covers 8 bases. Germline V gene sequence: CDR1 SNHLY, CDR2 FYNNEI. V dropped 9 bases and J dropped 9; count of bases not matched to a gene: 15. There are 14 residues in the CDR3. The chain's CDR3 is CASRGGSGGPPQYF. CDR3 DNA sequence: TGTGCCAGTCGCGGGGGAAGCGGGGGTCCGCCCCAGTACTTC.

Comment on this clone: One end of the junction does not line up with germline, which may come from a read error. This chain uses TRBV29-1 with TRBJ1-2; the match to TRBD1 covers 7 bases. This CDR3 is built from 12 residues. Germline V lookup: CDR1 SQVTM, CDR2 ANQGSEA. The CDR3 sequence: CSVERTGGGYPF. CDR3 DNA sequence: TGCAGCGTTGAAAGGACAGGAGGAGGCTACCCCTTC. Full variable domain (missing parts from reference TRBV29-1 and TRBJ1-2): SAVISQKPSRDICQRGTSLTIQCQVDSQVTMMFWYRQQPGQSLTLIATANQGSEATYESGFVIDKFPISRPNLTFSTLTVSNMSPEDSSIYLCSVERTGGGYPFGSGTRLTVV.

A single count supports this clone. This CDR3 reads CASTGQPSSYEQYF. The CDR3 nucleotides read TGTGCCAGCACCGGACAGCCAAGCTCCTACGAGCAGTACTTC. V and J are TRBV2 and TRBJ2-7; weak D call: TRBD1 (6 bases). Trimming removed 7 bases from V and 0 bases from J, with 13 bases in between. This CDR3 region has 14 residues. CDR1 and CDR2 from the germline V gene are SNHLY and FYNNEI. The entire variable domain, with the rest obtained from reference TRBV2 and TRBJ2-7, is as follows: EPEVTQTPSHQVTQMGQEVILRCVPISNHLYFYWYRQILGQKVEFLVSFYNNEISEKSEIFDDQFSVERPDGSNFTLKIRSTKLEDSAMYFCASTGQPSSYEQYFGPGTRLTVT.